The next 11 T cell receptor beta chains were all read from a single sample in a study of early T cells in non-severe SARS-CoV-2 infection. Each CDR3 protein is one row after TCRdb ran MiXCR on the 5' RACE reads. The data hold some 52,000 distinct CDR3 sequences, with over 7.5% observed a single time. What was sequenced was whole blood. These receptor sequences come from an adult who was a healthcare worker with PCR-confirmed SARS-CoV-2 infection or an uninfected control (not recorded which).

This clonotype was seen more than once but under ten times. The rearrangement joins TRBV6-1 to TRBJ1-1; D gene unclear. CDR1 is MNHNS and CDR2 is SASEGT in the germline V gene. The CDR3 extends over 13 amino acids. The ends were cut back, 5 bases at V and 10 bases at J, with 17 bases in the middle. The CDR3 spells CASSQGLTAPAFF. CDR3 nucleotide sequence: TGTGCCAGCAGTCAAGGACTCACAGCGCCAGCTTTCTTT.

The J gene is TRBJ2-1, the V gene TRBV29-1; no clear D. Germline CDR1 reads SQVTM; CDR2 reads ANQGSEA. Trimming shortened V by 3 bases and J by 7 bases, and 4 bases separated the two germline ends. The CDR3 length is 10 residues. CDR3 DNA sequence: TGCAGCGTTGAGGGGAATGAGCAGTTCTTC. Protein product: CSVEGNEQFF.

This clonotype was recorded a few times. V gene TRBV14 combines with J gene TRBJ2-3; 12 nucleotides agree with TRBD2. Unmatched junction bases numbered 2, after V lost 2 bases and J lost 2 bases. CDR3 length: 16 amino acids. CDR1 and CDR2 from the germline V gene are SGHDN and FVKESK. CDR3 region: CASSQWTSGITDTQYF. The CDR3 bases are TGTGCCAGCAGCCAATGGACTAGCGGGATCACAGATACGCAGTATTTT. Variable domain in full (rest from reference TRBV14 and TRBJ2-3): EAGVTQFPSHSVIEKGQTVTLRCDPISGHDNLYWYRRVMGKEIKFLLHFVKESKQDESGMPNNRFLAERTGGTYSTLKVQPAELEDSGVYFCASSQWTSGITDTQYFGPGTRLTVL.

This clonotype was counted between two and nine times. The chain is built from TRBV27 and TRBJ2-3, with 7 positions matching TRBD2. J was trimmed by 6 bases and V by 8 bases; bases with no gene match: 5. The CDR3 has 12 residues. The germline V gene encodes CDR1 MNHEY and CDR2 SMNVEV (reference sequence). In nucleotides, the CDR3 is TGTGCCAGCGAGGGCGGGGGTGATACGCAGTATTTT. Translation: CASEGGGDTQYF.

This clonotype was observed many times. The chain joins TRBV2 to TRBJ1-1; 9 nucleotides match TRBD1. The length of the CDR3 is 15 residues. J was trimmed by 3 bases and V by 6 bases; bases with no gene match: 8. The germline gives CDR1 SNHLY, CDR2 FYNNEI. Here the CDR3 DNA reads TGTGCCAGCAGGGAATCCACAGGGGGCTACACTGAAGCTTTCTTT. Its translation: CASRESTGGYTEAFF.

This clonotype was found many times. The rearrangement joins TRBV20-1 to TRBJ2-1, with 7 bases that match TRBD2. Looked up from germline, CDR1 is DFQATT and CDR2 is SNEGSKA (reference sequence). CDR3 size: 15 residues. J gave up 3 bases and V 0 bases, and 5 bases lay outside the gene matches. The CDR3 DNA follows: TGCAGTGCTAGAGATAGAGGGACTATCTACAATGAGCAGTTCTTC. This sequence encodes CSARDRGTIYNEQFF.

This clonotype was detected many times. J is TRBJ1-1 and V is TRBV9; D unresolved. CDR1 is SGDLS, CDR2 YYNGEE, per germline. The length of the CDR3 is 12 residues. Between the trimmed V and J ends, which lost 4 bases and 11 bases, there was a span of 15 bases. CDR3 in amino acids: CASSYGNRRAFF. The CDR3 DNA is TGTGCCAGCAGCTACGGGAACAGAAGGGCTTTCTTT.

The rearrangement uses TRBV3-1 and TRBJ1-1; D may be TRBD1 (6 bases). CDR1 and CDR2 from the germline V gene are LGHDT and YNNKEL (reference sequence). The CDR3 consists of 14 residues. The V end lost 1 base, the J end lost 6 bases, and 12 bases lay between the germline ends. CDR3 loop: CASSQVDRRPEAFF. The CDR3 nucleotides read TGTGCCAGCAGCCAAGTCGACAGGAGGCCTGAAGCTTTCTTT. The full variable domain, with the rest looked up from reference TRBV3-1 and TRBJ1-1, is DTAVSQTPKYLVTQMGNDKSIKCEQNLGHDTMYWYKQDSKKFLKIMFSYNNKELIINETVPNRFSPKSPDKAHLNLHINSLELGDSAVYFCASSQVDRRPEAFFGQGTRLTVV.

There are a few counts of this clonotype. The chain recombines TRBV7-9 with TRBJ2-7, with 7 bases matching TRBD1. J lost 5 bases, V lost 5 bases, and 6 bases had no gene match. The CDR3 spans 13 residues. CDR1 and CDR2 (germline): SEHNR, FQNEAQ (reference sequence). In nucleotides, the CDR3 is TGTGCCAGCAGCCACACAGGGGTCCACGAGCAGTACTTC. Translation: CASSHTGVHEQYF.

This clonotype was seen repeatedly, ten times or more. The CDR3 is CASSVESGLGYNEQFF. CDR3 DNA: TGTGCCAGCAGCGTAGAATCGGGCTTGGGGTACAATGAGCAGTTCTTC. This sequence joins TRBV9 and TRBJ2-1; D ambiguous. Germline CDR1 and CDR2: SGDLS and YYNGEE. With 0 bases removed from V and 4 bases from J, the gap between germline ends came to 14 bases. This CDR3 is 16 amino acids long.

This clonotype has more than one count but fewer than ten. V and J are TRBV7-9 and TRBJ2-7; the match to TRBD1 covers 9 bases. The CDR3 contains 13 residues. Trimming took 5 bases from V and 8 from J; bases not matched to a gene: 7. Germline CDR1 SEHNR, CDR2 FQNEAQ (reference sequence). In DNA, the CDR3 is TGTGCCAGCAGCCCCGGGACAGGGAGGAAGCAGTACTTC. Amino acid sequence: CASSPGTGRKQYF.